This T cell receptor (beta chain) was profiled in a study of T cells after yellow fever vaccination. General observations from the study: Secondary responses were weaker yet peaked faster, day 5 versus 15. FACS-sorted repertoires could contain abundant clonotypes contaminating from the bulk population. Of the clonotypes, a small share occurred in both CD4 and CD8 compartments.

Concerning this clonotype itself: The antigen remains unidentified. A much larger clone sits a single nucleotide away, making a read error possible.

The CDR3 length is 13 residues. V lost 6 bases to trimming and J lost 3 bases; unmatched junction nucleotides: 1. As TCR cDNA was made by 5'RACE template switching, a universal primer site and UMIs were added. TCRdb independently ran MiXCR on the 5' RACE reads; one entry per CDR3 protein. The table records 300,000 to 400,000 distinct CDR3 sequences, over 8.5% of them present only once. Sequencing was performed on CD4+ T cells sorted from PBMCs, taken 45 days after the yellow fever booster vaccination. This TCR derives from a man aged 18-30 years who received the YFV17D yellow fever vaccine. The chain couples TRBV12-3 or TRBV12-4 to TRBJ2-2, with TRBD1 matching over 7 bases. Here the CDR3 reads CASRGGHTGELFF. As DNA, the CDR3 is TGTGCCAGCAGAGGGGGCCACACCGGGGAGCTGTTTTTT.